The 30 T cell receptor beta chains below were found in one sample sequenced in a study of T cell responses to AZD1222 COVID-19 vaccine. TCRdb's table, derived via immunoSEQ multiplex PCR, lists solely in-frame clones and lacks some. The sample holds about 110,000 clones, roughly 87% seen once. This material consisted of peripheral blood, taken on day 0 of AZD1222 vaccination. The receptors shown here come from an adult in good health.

This clone has a handful of counts. The rearrangement uses TRBV10-2 and TRBJ2-7; weak D call: TRBD2 (5 bases). CDR3 length: 15 residues. Trimming left V 3 bases short and J 6 bases short, with 18 bases between. CDR1 WSHSY and CDR2 SAAADI come from the germline V gene. The CDR3 loop reads CASSDSPSGVGEQYF. CDR3 DNA: TGCGCCAGCAGTGATTCCCCCAGCGGAGTGGGCGAGCAGTACTTC.

The count of this clone is one. The V call is TRBV5-1, the J call TRBJ2-3; perhaps D is TRBD1 or TRBD2 (5 bases each). CDR3 length: 14 amino acids. The germline V and J ends were trimmed by 5 bases and 4 bases, with 14 bases remaining between them. Looked up from germline, CDR1 is SGHRS and CDR2 is YFSETQ. This CDR3 reads CASRTGGGSDTQYF. CDR3 DNA: TGCGCCAGCAGAACAGGCGGAGGTTCAGATACGCAGTATTTT.

This clone was observed a single time. The J gene is TRBJ2-7, the V gene TRBV6-5; D is unresolved. V lost 2 bases and J lost 7, with 12 bases in between. Germline assignment: CDR1 MNHEY and CDR2 SVGAGI. The CDR3 runs to 13 residues. The DNA for the CDR3 is TGTGCCAGCAGTTACCACCCTCTAGTGGAGCAGTACTTC. It codes for CASSYHPLVEQYF.

The chain couples TRBV24-1 to TRBJ2-3, with 12 bases fitting TRBD2. The trim removed 3 bases at V and 2 bases at J, leaving 5 bases unmatched. Germline values: CDR1 KGHDR, CDR2 SFDVKD. The CDR3 is 17 amino acids. The CDR3 DNA sequence: TGTGCCACCAGTGATCCCCGACTAGCGGGAGCCACAGATACGCAGTATTTT. It encodes CATSDPRLAGATDTQYF.

The chain is built from TRBV30 and TRBJ2-1, with 8 bases matching TRBD2. Germline-derived CDR1 and CDR2 are GTSNPN and SVGIG (reference sequence). The CDR3 extends over 14 amino acids. Trimming cost V 2 bases and J 10 bases; bases outside gene matches: 10. The CDR3 loop is CAWSILAGGGEQFF. CDR3 sequence (DNA): TGTGCCTGGAGTATCTTGGCGGGCGGGGGGGAGCAGTTCTTC. The complete variable domain, with remaining parts taken from reference TRBV30 and TRBJ2-1, reads SQTIHQWPATLVQPVGSPLSLECTVEGTSNPNLYWYRQAAGRGLQLLFYSVGIGQISSEVPQNLSASRPQDRQFILSSKKLLLSDSGFYLCAWSILAGGGEQFFGPGTRLTVL.

This clone was seen only a few times. The rearrangement links TRBV6-4 to TRBJ2-7; TRBD2 might be the D (6 bases). V shed 7 bases and J shed 7 bases, with 11 bases lying between them. Germline values: CDR1 MRHNA, CDR2 SNTAGT. The CDR3 sequence is 11 residues long. The CDR3 is CASNGGWEQYF. The DNA of the CDR3 is TGTGCCAGCAATGGGGGGTGGGAGCAGTACTTC.

The chain carries TRBV7-2 and TRBJ1-2; 9 nucleotides match TRBD1. The germline V gene encodes CDR1 SGHTA and CDR2 FQGNSA. This CDR3 comprises 14 residues. The junction had 4 bases not matched to a gene; V was cut back by 0 bases and J by 8 bases. The CDR3 bases are TGTGCCAGCAGCTTAGCCGGACAGGGGCACGGCTACACCTTC. Residues: CASSLAGQGHGYTF.

The chain carries TRBV25-1 and TRBJ1-5, with TRBD1 identical over 8 bases. Losses at the gene ends were 6 bases for V and 4 bases for J; bases not matched to a gene: 2. The CDR3 consists of 13 residues. CDR1 is MGHDK and CDR2 is SYGVNS in the germline V gene. The DNA for the CDR3 is TGTGCCAGCAGGGACAGGGAAAATCAGCCCCAGCATTTT. The encoded protein is CASRDRENQPQHF.

The chain has TRBV28 and TRBJ2-5; possibly TRBD1 or TRBD2 for D (5 bases each). V was pared by 5 bases and J by 9 bases, with 19 bases between. Germline-derived CDR1 and CDR2 are MDHEN and SYDVKM. The CDR3 extends over 14 amino acids. CDR3 loop: CASSRPMGVMAQYF. The CDR3 coding sequence is TGTGCCAGCAGTAGACCAATGGGGGTGATGGCCCAGTACTTC. Based on the CDR3 plus reference TRBV28 and TRBJ2-5, the full variable domain is DVKVTQSSRYLVKRTGEKVFLECVQDMDHENMFWYRQDPGLGLRLIYFSYDVKMKEKGDIPEGYSVSREKKERFSLILESASTNQTSMYLCASSRPMGVMAQYFGPGTRLLVL.

The chain recombines TRBV6-1 with TRBJ2-2; D is undetermined. The V gene's germline CDR1 is MNHNS and CDR2 SASEGT. Deletions cut 2 bases from V and 6 bases from J, with 7 bases between. The CDR3 has 13 amino acids. CDR3 sequence (DNA): TGTGCCAGCAGTGAATGGGGTGCCGGGGAGCTGTTTTTT. It is translated as CASSEWGAGELFF.

V gene TRBV30 combines with J gene TRBJ2-4; TRBD1 might be the D (6 bases). This CDR3 region has 15 residues. Per germline, CDR1 GTSNPN and CDR2 SVGIG (reference sequence). V was pared by 8 bases and J by 7 bases, with 24 bases between. Here the CDR3 DNA reads TGTGCCGCCAGGGACAAGCGACCGACTCTCAACATTCAGTACTTC. Protein sequence: CAARDKRPTLNIQYF.

The rearrangement joins TRBV24-1 to TRBJ1-2; a possible D gene is TRBD1 (6 bases). CDR1 and CDR2 (germline): KGHDR, SFDVKD. V shed 3 bases and J shed 6 bases, with 16 bases lying between them. The CDR3 is 15 amino acids. The CDR3 nucleotides read TGTGCCACCAGTGATAACAGGGTTACCACGGATGGCTACACCTTC. This codes for CATSDNRVTTDGYTF.

The gene calls are TRBV12-3 or TRBV12-4 and TRBJ2-7; D perhaps matches TRBD2 (5 bases). The CDR3 is 12 amino acids. Trimming took 6 bases from V and 3 from J, leaving 9 bases between them. CDR3: CASSRDVYEQYF. The CDR3 DNA reads as TGTGCCAGCAGCCGGGATGTCTACGAGCAGTACTTC.

This chain connects TRBV18 to TRBJ2-7; TRBD2 matches at 9 bases. Unmatched junction bases numbered 3, after V lost 1 base and J lost 5 bases. The germline gives CDR1 KGHSH, CDR2 LQKENI. The CDR3 totals 14 residues. In nucleotides, the CDR3 is TGTGCCAGCTCACCACTAGCGGGAGAGAACGAGCAGTACTTC. Amino acid sequence: CASSPLAGENEQYF. The entire variable domain, with the rest obtained from reference TRBV18 and TRBJ2-7, is as follows: NAGVMQNPRHLVRRRGQEARLRCSPMKGHSHVYWYRQLPEEGLKFMVYLQKENIIDESGMPKERFSAEFPKEGPSILRIQQVVRGDSAAYFCASSPLAGENEQYFGPGTRLTVT.

The chain has TRBV24-1 and TRBJ2-3; TRBD2 is a possible D gene (6 bases). Germline assignment: CDR1 KGHDR and CDR2 SFDVKD. The CDR3 loop spans 14 amino acids. With 1 base removed from V and 3 bases from J, the gap between germline ends came to 7 bases. The CDR3 loop is CATSDFGGTDTQYF. CDR3 DNA sequence: TGTGCCACCAGTGATTTCGGGGGAACAGATACGCAGTATTTT.

The J gene is TRBJ1-5, the V gene TRBV28; 7 nucleotides line up with TRBD1. After removal of 5 bases from V and 5 bases from J, the junction contained 9 bases not matched to a gene. From germline, CDR1 is MDHEN and CDR2 SYDVKM. This CDR3 is built from 15 residues. DNA for the CDR3: TGTGCCAGCAGTGTGACAGGGTCTACTTATCAGCCCCAGCATTTT. This sequence encodes CASSVTGSTYQPQHF.

This sequence joins TRBV29-1 and TRBJ2-3; D possibly corresponds to TRBD2 (6 bases). V lost 6 bases and J lost 9, with 13 bases in between. This CDR3 is built from 11 residues. Germline lookup yields CDR1 SQVTM and CDR2 ANQGSEA. The CDR3 bases are TGCAGCGTCTGGCGGGGAATCACGCAGTATTTT. It encodes CSVWRGITQYF.

This clone was found once. The chain employs TRBV6-2 or TRBV6-3 and TRBJ2-2, with D perhaps TRBD1 (6 bases). With 5 bases removed from V and 4 bases from J, the gap between germline ends came to 17 bases. CDR3 size: 16 residues. CDR1 and CDR2 from the germline V gene are MNHEY and SVGEGT. The CDR3 is CASSSDVGASTGELFF. The CDR3 coding sequence is TGTGCCAGCAGTAGCGACGTGGGGGCGAGCACCGGGGAGCTGTTTTTT.

This rearrangement joins TRBV28 to TRBJ1-4, with 7 bases fitting TRBD1. In germline, CDR1 is MDHEN, CDR2 SYDVKM. V gave up 5 bases and J gave up 7 bases; unmatched junction bases: 10. CDR3 length: 15 residues. This CDR3 reads CASSQGGIAFEKLFF. CDR3 bases: TGTGCCAGCAGTCAGGGGGGGATCGCGTTTGAAAAACTGTTTTTT.

The chain combines TRBV5-1 with TRBJ2-1; D is unresolved. V gave up 2 bases and J gave up 6 bases, with 12 bases separating them. The CDR3 extends over 14 amino acids. Germline V CDR1 and CDR2: SGHRS, YFSETQ. The CDR3 bases are TGCGCCAGCAGCTTCCGTACTCTAGGCAATGAGCAGTTCTTC. It is translated as CASSFRTLGNEQFF.

This clone was counted a single time. J is TRBJ2-3 and V is TRBV12-3 or TRBV12-4; weak D call: TRBD1 (6 bases). Trimming shortened V by 6 bases and J by 8 bases, and 15 bases separated the two germline ends. This CDR3 has 13 amino acids. CDR3 region: CASSASLGGTQYF. DNA of the CDR3: TGTGCCAGCAGCGCATCACTAGGGGGTACGCAGTATTTT.

This rearrangement joins TRBV24-1 to TRBJ1-5; the match to TRBD1 covers 7 bases. The germline V gene encodes CDR1 KGHDR and CDR2 SFDVKD. This CDR3 has 12 residues. The ends lost 3 bases at V and 9 bases at J; junction bases unmatched: 1. The CDR3 sequence is CATSDPGGPQHF. The CDR3 DNA is TGTGCCACCAGTGATCCAGGGGGGCCCCAGCATTTT.

The V and J genes are TRBV5-1 and TRBJ1-1; TRBD1 aligns across 7 bases. Germline CDR1 is SGHRS and CDR2 is YFSETQ. This CDR3 is built from 17 residues. Trimming took 3 bases from V and 0 from J; bases not matched to a gene: 11. The CDR3: CASSSSSRGILNTEAFF. DNA of the CDR3: TGCGCCAGCAGCTCTAGCTCCAGGGGGATCTTGAACACTGAAGCTTTCTTT. The variable domain in full, completed from reference TRBV5-1 and TRBJ1-1, reads KAGVTQTPRYLIKTRGQQVTLSCSPISGHRSVSWYQQTPGQGLQFLFEYFSETQRNKGNFPGRFSGRQFSNSRSEMNVSTLELGDSALYLCASSSSSRGILNTEAFFGQGTRLTVV.

The chain is built from TRBV7-2 and TRBJ2-5; D possibly corresponds to TRBD2 (6 bases). CDR3 size: 14 residues. Germline-derived CDR1 and CDR2 are SGHTA and FQGNSA. V dropped 1 base and J dropped 1 base, with 7 bases sitting between them. The CDR3 loop is CASSLGTTQETQYF. The CDR3 DNA follows: TGTGCCAGCAGCTTAGGGACTACCCAAGAGACCCAGTACTTC.

The chain is built from TRBV21-1 and TRBJ1-5; the table calls TRBD1, which could not be checked here. TRBV21-1 is classified as a pseudogene. There are 15 residues in the CDR3. The DNA for the CDR3 is TGTGCCAGCAGCACCTCAAGACAGCACAATCAGCCCCAGCATTTT. It encodes CASSTSRQHNQPQHF.

The chain has TRBV19 and TRBJ1-1; maybe TRBD1 (5 bases). Trimming removed 4 bases at V and 3 bases at J, with 18 bases between. This CDR3 is built from 16 residues. From germline, CDR1 is LNHDA and CDR2 SQIVND (reference sequence). The CDR3 coding sequence is TGTGCCAGTAGTAACCAAGTTGGAGGGGCAGACACTGAAGCTTTCTTT. It translates to CASSNQVGGADTEAFF.

The V and J genes are TRBV6-2 or TRBV6-3 and TRBJ1-1; D unclear. Deletions cut 0 bases from V and 3 bases from J, with 14 bases between. Germline CDR1 reads MNHEY; CDR2 reads SVGEGT. The length of the CDR3 is 16 residues. CDR3 nucleotides: TGTGCCAGCAGTTACTCGATAAAGCTCCAGGACACTGAAGCTTTCTTT. Amino acid sequence: CASSYSIKLQDTEAFF.

The rearrangement uses TRBV6-2 or TRBV6-3 and TRBJ1-4; 7 nucleotides align to TRBD1. The CDR3 contains 14 residues. V dropped 4 bases and J dropped 5; count of bases not matched to a gene: 4. Germline CDR1 MNHEY, CDR2 SVGEGT. Here the CDR3 DNA reads TGTGCCAGCAGTTCGATGACAGGGAATGAAAAACTGTTTTTT. Residues: CASSSMTGNEKLFF.

The chain carries TRBV11-2 and TRBJ2-2; D is perhaps TRBD2 (5 bases). This CDR3 comprises 13 residues. Trimming removed 5 bases from V and 4 bases from J, with 8 bases in between. Germline values: CDR1 SGHAT, CDR2 FQNNGV. CDR3 in amino acids: CASSRAATGELFF. CDR3 DNA sequence: TGTGCCAGCAGCCGAGCGGCCACCGGGGAGCTGTTTTTT. Looking up the rest from reference TRBV11-2 and TRBJ2-2 gives the full variable domain: EAGVAQSPRYKIIEKRQSVAFWCNPISGHATLYWYQQILGQGPKLLIQFQNNGVVDDSQLPKDRFSAERLKGVDSTLKIQPAKLEDSAVYLCASSRAATGELFFGEGSRLTVL.

The chain carries TRBV6-5 and TRBJ2-7; 7 bases map to TRBD1. CDR3 length: 15 residues. The trim removed 5 bases at V and 2 bases at J, leaving 9 bases unmatched. Germline CDR1 and CDR2: MNHEY and SVGAGI. The CDR3 sequence: CASSPGGGQTYEQYF. The DNA for the CDR3 is TGTGCCAGCAGTCCAGGTGGGGGACAGACCTACGAGCAGTACTTC.